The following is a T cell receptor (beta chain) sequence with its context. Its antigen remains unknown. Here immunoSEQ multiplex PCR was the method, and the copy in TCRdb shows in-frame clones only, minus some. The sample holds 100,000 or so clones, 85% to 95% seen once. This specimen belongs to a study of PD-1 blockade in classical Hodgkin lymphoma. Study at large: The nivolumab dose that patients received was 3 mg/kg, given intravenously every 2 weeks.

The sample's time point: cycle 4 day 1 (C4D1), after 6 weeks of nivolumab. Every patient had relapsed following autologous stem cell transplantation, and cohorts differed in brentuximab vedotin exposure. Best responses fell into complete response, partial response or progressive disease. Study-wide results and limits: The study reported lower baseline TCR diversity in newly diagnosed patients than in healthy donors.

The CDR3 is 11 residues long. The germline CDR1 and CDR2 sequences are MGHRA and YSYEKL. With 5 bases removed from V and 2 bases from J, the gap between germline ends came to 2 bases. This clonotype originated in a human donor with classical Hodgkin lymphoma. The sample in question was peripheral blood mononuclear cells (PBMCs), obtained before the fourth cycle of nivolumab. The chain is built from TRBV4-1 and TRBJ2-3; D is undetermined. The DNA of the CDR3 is TGCGCCAGCAGCTACACAGATACGCAGTATTTT. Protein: CASSYTDTQYF.